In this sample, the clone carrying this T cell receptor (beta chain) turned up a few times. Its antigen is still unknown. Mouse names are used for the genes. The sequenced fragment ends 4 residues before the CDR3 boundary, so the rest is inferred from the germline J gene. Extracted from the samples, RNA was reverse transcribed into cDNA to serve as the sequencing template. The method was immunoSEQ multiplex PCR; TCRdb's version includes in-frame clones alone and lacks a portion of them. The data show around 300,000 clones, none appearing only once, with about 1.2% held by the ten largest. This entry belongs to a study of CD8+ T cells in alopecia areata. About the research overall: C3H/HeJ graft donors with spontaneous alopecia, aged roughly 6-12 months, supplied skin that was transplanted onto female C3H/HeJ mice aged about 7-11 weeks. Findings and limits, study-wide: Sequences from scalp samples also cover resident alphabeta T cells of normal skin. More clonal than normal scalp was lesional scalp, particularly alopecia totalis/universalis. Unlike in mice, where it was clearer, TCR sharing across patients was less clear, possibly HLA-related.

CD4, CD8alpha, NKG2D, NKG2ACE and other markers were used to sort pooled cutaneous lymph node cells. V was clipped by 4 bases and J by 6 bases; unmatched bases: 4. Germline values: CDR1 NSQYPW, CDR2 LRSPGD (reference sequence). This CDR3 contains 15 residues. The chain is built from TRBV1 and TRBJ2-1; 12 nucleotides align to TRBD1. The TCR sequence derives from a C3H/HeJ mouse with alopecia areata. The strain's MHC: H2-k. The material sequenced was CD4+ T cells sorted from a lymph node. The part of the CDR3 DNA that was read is TGCACCTGCAGTGGGGGGACAGGGGGCTCTGCT. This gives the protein CTCSGGTGGSA. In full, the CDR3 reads CTCSGGTGGSAEQFF.